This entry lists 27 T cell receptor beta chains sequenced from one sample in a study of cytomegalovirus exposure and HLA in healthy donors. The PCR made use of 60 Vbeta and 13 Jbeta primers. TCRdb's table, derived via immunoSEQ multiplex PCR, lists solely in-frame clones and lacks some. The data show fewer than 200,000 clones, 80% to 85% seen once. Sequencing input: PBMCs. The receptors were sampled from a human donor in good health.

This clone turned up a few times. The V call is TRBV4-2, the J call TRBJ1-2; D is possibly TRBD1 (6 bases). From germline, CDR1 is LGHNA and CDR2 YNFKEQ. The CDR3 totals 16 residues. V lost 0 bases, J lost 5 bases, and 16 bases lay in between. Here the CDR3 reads CASSQEGGAGSYGYTF. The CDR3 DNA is TGTGCCAGCAGCCAAGAAGGGGGGGCTGGTAGTTATGGCTACACCTTC.

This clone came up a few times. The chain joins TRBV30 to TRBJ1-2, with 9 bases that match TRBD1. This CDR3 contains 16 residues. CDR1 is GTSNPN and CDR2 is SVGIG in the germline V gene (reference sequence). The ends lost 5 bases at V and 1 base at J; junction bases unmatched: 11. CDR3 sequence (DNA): TGTGCCTGGCCCAACCGACCGGGACAGGGTAACTATGGCTACACCTTC. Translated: CAWPNRPGQGNYGYTF.

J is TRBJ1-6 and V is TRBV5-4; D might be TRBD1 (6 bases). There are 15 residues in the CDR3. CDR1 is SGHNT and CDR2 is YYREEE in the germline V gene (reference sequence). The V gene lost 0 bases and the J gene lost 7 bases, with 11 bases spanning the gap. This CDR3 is CASSLVTGDNSPLHF. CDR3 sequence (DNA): TGTGCCAGCAGCTTGGTGACAGGAGACAATTCACCCCTCCACTTT.

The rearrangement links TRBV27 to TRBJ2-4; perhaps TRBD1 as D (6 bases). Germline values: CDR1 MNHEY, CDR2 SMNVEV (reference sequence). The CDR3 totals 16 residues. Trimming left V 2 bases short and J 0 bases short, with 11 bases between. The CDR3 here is CASSLDRTIAKNIQYF. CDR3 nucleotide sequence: TGTGCCAGCAGTTTAGACAGGACAATAGCCAAAAACATTCAGTACTTC.

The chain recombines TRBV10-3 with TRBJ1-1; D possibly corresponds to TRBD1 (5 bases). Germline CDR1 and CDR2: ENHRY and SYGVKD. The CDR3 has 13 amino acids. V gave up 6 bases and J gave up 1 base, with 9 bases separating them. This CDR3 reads CAIRRQSNTEAFF. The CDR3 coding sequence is TGTGCCATCAGGAGACAGTCGAACACTGAAGCTTTCTTT.

CDR3 loop: CASSSQTGSETQYF. The CDR3 nucleotides read TGCGCCAGCAGCTCACAAACAGGGTCTGAGACCCAGTACTTC. The chain is built from TRBV5-1 and TRBJ2-5, with D maybe TRBD1 (6 bases). In germline, CDR1 is SGHRS, CDR2 YFSETQ. Deletions cut 3 bases from V and 5 bases from J, with 14 bases between. This CDR3 is 14 amino acids long.

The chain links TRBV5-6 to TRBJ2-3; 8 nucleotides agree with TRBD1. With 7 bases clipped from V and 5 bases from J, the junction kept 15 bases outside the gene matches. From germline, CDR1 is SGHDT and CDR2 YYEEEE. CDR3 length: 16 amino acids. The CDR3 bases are TGTGCCAGCTACAGGGTGACAGGGGCAGGTTTAGATACGCAGTATTTT. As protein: CASYRVTGAGLDTQYF.

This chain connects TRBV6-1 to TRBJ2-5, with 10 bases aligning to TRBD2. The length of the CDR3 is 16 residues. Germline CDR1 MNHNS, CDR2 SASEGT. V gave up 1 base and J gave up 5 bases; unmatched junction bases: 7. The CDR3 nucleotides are TGTGCCAGCAGTGAAGAGAGCGGGGGGGCGCGGGAGACCCAGTACTTC. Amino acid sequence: CASSEESGGARETQYF.

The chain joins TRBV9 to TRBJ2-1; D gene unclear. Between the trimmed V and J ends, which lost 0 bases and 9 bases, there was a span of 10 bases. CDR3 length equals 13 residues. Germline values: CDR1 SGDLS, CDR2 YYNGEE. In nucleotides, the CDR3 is TGTGCCAGCAGCGTAGGTCCAGGAACTGAGCAGTTCTTC. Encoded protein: CASSVGPGTEQFF. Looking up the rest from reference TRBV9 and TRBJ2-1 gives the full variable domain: DSGVTQTPKHLITATGQRVTLRCSPRSGDLSVYWYQQSLDQGLQFLIQYYNGEERAKGNILERFSAQQFPDLHSELNLSSLELGDSALYFCASSVGPGTEQFFGPGTRLTVL.

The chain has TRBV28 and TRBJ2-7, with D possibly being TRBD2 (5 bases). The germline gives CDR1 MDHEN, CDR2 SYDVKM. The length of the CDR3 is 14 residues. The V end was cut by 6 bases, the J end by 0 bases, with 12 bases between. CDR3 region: CASSSPAGSYEQYF. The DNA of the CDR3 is TGTGCCAGCAGCTCCCCGGCGGGCTCCTACGAGCAGTACTTC.

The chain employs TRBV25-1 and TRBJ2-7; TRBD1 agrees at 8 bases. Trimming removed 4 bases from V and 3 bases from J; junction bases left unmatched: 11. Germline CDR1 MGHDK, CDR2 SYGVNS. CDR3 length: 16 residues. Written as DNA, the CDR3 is TGTGCCAGCAGTGCCTCCGGGACAGGATATCTCTACGAGCAGTACTTC. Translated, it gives CASSASGTGYLYEQYF.

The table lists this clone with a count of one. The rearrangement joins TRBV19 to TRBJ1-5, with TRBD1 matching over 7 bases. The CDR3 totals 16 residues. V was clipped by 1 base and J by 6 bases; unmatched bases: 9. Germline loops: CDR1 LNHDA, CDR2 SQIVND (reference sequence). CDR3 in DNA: TGTGCCAGTAGTATAGCAACAGGGGACCTTGGTCAGCCCCAGCATTTT. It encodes CASSIATGDLGQPQHF.

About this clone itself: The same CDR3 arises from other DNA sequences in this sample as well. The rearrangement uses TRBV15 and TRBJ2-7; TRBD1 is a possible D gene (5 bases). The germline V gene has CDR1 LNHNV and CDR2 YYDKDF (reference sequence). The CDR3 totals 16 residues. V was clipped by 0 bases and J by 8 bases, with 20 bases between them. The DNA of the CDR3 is TGTGCCACCAGCAGAGATCTTGGCAGTGGGGCTACGAAGCAGTACTTC. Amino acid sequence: CATSRDLGSGATKQYF.

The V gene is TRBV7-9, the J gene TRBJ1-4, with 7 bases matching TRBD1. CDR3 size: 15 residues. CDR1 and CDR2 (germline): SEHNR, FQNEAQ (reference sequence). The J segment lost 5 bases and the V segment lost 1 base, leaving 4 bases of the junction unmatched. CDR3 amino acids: CASSLGGTENEKLFF. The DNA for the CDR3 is TGTGCCAGCAGCTTAGGGGGGACAGAGAATGAAAAACTGTTTTTT.

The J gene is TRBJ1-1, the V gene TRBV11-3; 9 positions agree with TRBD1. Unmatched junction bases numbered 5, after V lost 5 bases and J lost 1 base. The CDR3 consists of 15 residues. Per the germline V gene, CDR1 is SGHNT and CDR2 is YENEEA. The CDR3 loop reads CASSRGTGRNTEAFF. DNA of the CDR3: TGTGCCAGCAGCCGGGGGACAGGGAGGAACACTGAAGCTTTCTTT.

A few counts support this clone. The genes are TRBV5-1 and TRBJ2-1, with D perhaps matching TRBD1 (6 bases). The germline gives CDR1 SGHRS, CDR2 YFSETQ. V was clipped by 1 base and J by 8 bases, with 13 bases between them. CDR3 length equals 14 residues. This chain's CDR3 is CASSLKTGLDEQFF. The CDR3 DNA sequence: TGCGCCAGCAGCTTGAAGACAGGTTTGGATGAGCAGTTCTTC.

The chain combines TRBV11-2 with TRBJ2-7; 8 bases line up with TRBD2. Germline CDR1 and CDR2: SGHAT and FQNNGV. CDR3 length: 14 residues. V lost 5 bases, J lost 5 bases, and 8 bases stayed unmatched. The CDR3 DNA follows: TGTGCCAGCAGCCGACAACCGACTAGCGACGAGCAGTACTTC. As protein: CASSRQPTSDEQYF. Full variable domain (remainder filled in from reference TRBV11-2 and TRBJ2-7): EAGVAQSPRYKIIEKRQSVAFWCNPISGHATLYWYQQILGQGPKLLIQFQNNGVVDDSQLPKDRFSAERLKGVDSTLKIQPAKLEDSAVYLCASSRQPTSDEQYFGPGTRLTVT.

The CDR3 loop reads CASSSAGGVTKNIQYF. CDR3 sequence (DNA): TGCGCCAGCAGCAGTGCCGGGGGGGTGACCAAAAACATTCAGTACTTC. This chain joins TRBV5-1 and TRBJ2-4; TRBD2 matches at 8 bases. V shed 4 bases, J shed 2 bases, and the junction held 8 bases outside the gene matches. CDR3 length equals 16 residues. Germline values: CDR1 SGHRS, CDR2 YFSETQ.

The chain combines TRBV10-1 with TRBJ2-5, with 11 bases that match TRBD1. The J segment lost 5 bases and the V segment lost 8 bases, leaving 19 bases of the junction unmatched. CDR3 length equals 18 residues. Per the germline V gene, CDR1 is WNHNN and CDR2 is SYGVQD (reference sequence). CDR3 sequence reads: CASSEDRGLLCGSETQYF. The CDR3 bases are TGCGCCAGCTCTGAGGACAGGGGGCTCTTGTGCGGATCGGAGACCCAGTACTTC.

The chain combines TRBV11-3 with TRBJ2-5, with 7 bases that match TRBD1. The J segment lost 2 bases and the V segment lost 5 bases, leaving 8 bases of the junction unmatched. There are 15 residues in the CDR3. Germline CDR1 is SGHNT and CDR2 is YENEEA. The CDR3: CASSPRGQFQETQYF. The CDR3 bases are TGTGCCAGCAGCCCTAGGGGGCAGTTTCAAGAGACCCAGTACTTC.

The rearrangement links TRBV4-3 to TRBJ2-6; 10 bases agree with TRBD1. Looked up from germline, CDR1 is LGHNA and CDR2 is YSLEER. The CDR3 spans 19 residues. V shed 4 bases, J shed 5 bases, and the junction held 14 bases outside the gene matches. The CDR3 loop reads CASSLGSGQGISRANVLTF. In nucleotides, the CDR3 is TGCGCCAGCAGCCTGGGGTCGGGACAGGGGATTTCTAGGGCCAACGTCCTGACTTTC.

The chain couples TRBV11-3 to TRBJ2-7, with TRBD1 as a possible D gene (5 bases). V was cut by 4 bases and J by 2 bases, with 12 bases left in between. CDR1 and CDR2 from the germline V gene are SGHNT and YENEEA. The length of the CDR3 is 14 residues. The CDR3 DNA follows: TGTGCCAGCAGCTCCAGGGATCCTCCCTACGAGCAGTACTTC. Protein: CASSSRDPPYEQYF.

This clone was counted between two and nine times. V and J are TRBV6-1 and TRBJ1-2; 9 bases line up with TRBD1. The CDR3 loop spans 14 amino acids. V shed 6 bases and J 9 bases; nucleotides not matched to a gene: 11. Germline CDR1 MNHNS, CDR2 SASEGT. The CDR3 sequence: CASRETGGPLSYTF. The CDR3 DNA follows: TGTGCCAGCAGGGAAACAGGGGGCCCCTTGAGCTACACCTTC.

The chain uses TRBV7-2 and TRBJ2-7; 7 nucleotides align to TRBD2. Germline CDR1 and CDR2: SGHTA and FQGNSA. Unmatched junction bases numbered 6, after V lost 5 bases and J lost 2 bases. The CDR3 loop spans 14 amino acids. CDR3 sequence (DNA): TGTGCCAGCAGCGGACCGGGACTAACCTACGAGCAGTACTTC. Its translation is CASSGPGLTYEQYF.

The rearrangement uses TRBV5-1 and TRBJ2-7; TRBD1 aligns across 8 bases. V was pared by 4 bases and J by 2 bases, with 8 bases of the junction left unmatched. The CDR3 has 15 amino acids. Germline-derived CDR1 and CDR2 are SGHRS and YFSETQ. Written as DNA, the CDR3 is TGCGCCAGCAGCCCGAACCAGGGACAGGCCTACGAGCAGTACTTC. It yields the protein CASSPNQGQAYEQYF.

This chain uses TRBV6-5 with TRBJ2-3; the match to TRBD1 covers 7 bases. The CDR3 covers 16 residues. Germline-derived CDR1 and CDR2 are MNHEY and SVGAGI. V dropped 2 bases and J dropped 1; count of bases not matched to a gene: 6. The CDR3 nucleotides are TGTGCCAGCAGTTACGTTCAGGGGGTAGGCACAGATACGCAGTATTTT. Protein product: CASSYVQGVGTDTQYF.

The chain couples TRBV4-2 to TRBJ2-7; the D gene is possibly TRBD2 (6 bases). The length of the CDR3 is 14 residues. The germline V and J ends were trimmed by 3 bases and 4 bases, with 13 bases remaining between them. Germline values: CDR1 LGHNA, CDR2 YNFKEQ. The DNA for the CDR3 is TGTGCCAGCAGCCAGGGACTGTTCGAATACGAGCAGTACTTC. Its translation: CASSQGLFEYEQYF.